The rows below give T cell receptor beta chains drawn from one sample of a study of shared clonotypes between healthy human individuals. Clones were sequenced by immunoSEQ multiplex PCR, and TCRdb holds only the in-frame ones, with some missing. The data show hundreds of thousands of clones, about 74% seen once. The sequencing input was memory CD4+ T cells sorted from blood. The receptors stem from a woman between 25 and 40 years old in good health. CDR3s include the opening cysteine and the closing phenylalanine or tryptophan.

V gene,J gene,CDR3 protein
TRBV19,TRBJ2-1,CASSPQLAGVGYEQFF
TRBV2,TRBJ1-5,CASSRAYSNQPQHF
TRBV28,TRBJ2-3,CASSLGRTSRIGQHADTQYF
TRBV28,TRBJ1-5,CASRLGGDGQPQHF
TRBV20-1,TRBJ2-7,CSLQGSYEQYF
TRBV19,TRBJ2-7,CASSLTSGRADTIEQYF
TRBV5-1,TRBJ2-5,CASSFRQGARETQYF
TRBV25-1,TRBJ2-1,CRRSGTSRMLSYNEQFF
TRBV7-9,TRBJ2-5,CASSSWARETQYF
TRBV5-1,TRBJ2-7,CASSSGTRHEQYF
TRBV11-3,TRBJ2-7,CASSLAGGSSYEQYF
TRBV19,TRBJ1-4,CASGQHRGREKLFF
TRBV5-1,TRBJ1-5,CASSLGGRNQPQHF
TRBV29-1,TRBJ2-7,CSVDGTGGGLNEQYF
TRBV6-5,TRBJ2-7,CASSRDPDYEQYF
TRBV7-7,TRBJ2-3,CASSLGQSTDTQYF
TRBV7-9,TRBJ1-2,CASSLVYGRERTGYTF
TRBV27,TRBJ2-5,CASSLAREETQYF
TRBV5-6,TRBJ1-4,CASSLTGAYATNEKLFF
TRBV2,TRBJ2-1,CASRPTSGSVYEQFF
TRBV2,TRBJ2-1,CASSLAGASYNEQFF
TRBV5-1,TRBJ1-1,CASSIQGVETEAFF
TRBV2,TRBJ2-7,CASSYRDTSFYEQYF
TRBV7-2,TRBJ2-1,CASSLATGQWGVGNEQFF